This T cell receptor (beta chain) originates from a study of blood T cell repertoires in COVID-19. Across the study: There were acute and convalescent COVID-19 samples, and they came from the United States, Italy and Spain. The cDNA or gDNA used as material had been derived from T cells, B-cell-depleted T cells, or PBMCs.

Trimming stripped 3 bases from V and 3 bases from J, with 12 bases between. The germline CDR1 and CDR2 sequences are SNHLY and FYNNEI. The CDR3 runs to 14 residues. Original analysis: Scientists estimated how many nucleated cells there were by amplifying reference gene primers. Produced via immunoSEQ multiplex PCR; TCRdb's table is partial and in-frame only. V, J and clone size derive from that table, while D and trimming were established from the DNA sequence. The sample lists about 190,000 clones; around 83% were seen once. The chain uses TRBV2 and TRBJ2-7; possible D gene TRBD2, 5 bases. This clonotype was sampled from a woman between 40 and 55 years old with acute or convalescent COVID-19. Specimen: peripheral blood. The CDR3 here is CASSDPAVNYEQYF. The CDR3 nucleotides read TGTGCCAGCAGTGACCCAGCGGTGAACTACGAGCAGTACTTC.